This TCR beta chain was profiled in a study of blood T cells in healthy people across ages. Note on this clonotype: What it recognizes is unknown. A much larger clone differs from this one at a single base, so this may be a read error.

Germline V gives CDR1 SGHRS, CDR2 YFSETQ. The CDR3 is made up of 15 amino acids. For the second PCR, which ran for about 7 to 11 cycles, a sample-barcoded 5' primer and a J-beta primer mix were used. Each cDNA molecule received a tag from a template-switch adaptor that had 12 random nucleotides. TCRdb re-analysed the 5' RACE reads in MiXCR, keeping a single row per CDR3 protein. There are approximately 960,000 distinct CDR3 sequences in the sample; 25% to 30% occur only once, and about 9.4% lies in the top ten. Study observations and caveats: TCR beta diversity tracked closely with naive T cell percentage.

These same records also appear under a second study, on T cells of mothers and their children. That work adds: Donors were a few healthy Caucasian mothers and their six children. Reads recorded for TCR beta CDR3 numbered over 8.5 million per mother and several million per child.

Sequencing was done on a sample of blood. The rearrangement uses TRBV5-1 and TRBJ1-6; 7 bases line up with TRBD1. The sequence was obtained from a woman aged 40 to 55 in good health. CDR3 protein: CASNLATGSGSPLHF. The CDR3, as DNA: TGCGCCAGCAACTTGGCGACAGGGTCGGGATCACCCCTCCACTTT. Filled out from reference TRBV5-1 and TRBJ1-6, the complete variable domain reads KAGVTQTPRYLIKTRGQQVTLSCSPISGHRSVSWYQQTPGQGLQFLFEYFSETQRNKGNFPGRFSGRQFSNSRSEMNVSTLELGDSALYLCASNLATGSGSPLHFGNGTRLTVT.